This T cell receptor beta chain was identified during a study of T cell responses to AZD1222 COVID-19 vaccine. Background on the study: Whether given at about 4 or about 12 weeks, second doses were pooled. Study-wide results and caveats: Repertoire sampling happened only post peak T cell response.

Germline values: CDR1 SGHDN, CDR2 FVKESK. The CDR3 extends over 22 amino acids. Trimming took 0 bases from V and 1 from J; bases not matched to a gene: 18. TCRdb's table, derived via immunoSEQ multiplex PCR, lists solely in-frame clones and lacks some. Here the sample spans more than 250,000 clones, 85% to 95% being singletons. Concerning this clone itself: The antigen is unknown.

Sequencing was performed on peripheral blood, taken on day 0 of AZD1222 vaccination. This receptor was identified in an adult in good health. The chain employs TRBV14 and TRBJ2-1; 10 bases agree with TRBD2. DNA of the CDR3: TGTGCCAGCAGCCAAGAAAGGATAACTAGCGGGATTCTAACCAGATCCTACAATGAGCAGTTCTTC. This sequence encodes CASSQERITSGILTRSYNEQFF.